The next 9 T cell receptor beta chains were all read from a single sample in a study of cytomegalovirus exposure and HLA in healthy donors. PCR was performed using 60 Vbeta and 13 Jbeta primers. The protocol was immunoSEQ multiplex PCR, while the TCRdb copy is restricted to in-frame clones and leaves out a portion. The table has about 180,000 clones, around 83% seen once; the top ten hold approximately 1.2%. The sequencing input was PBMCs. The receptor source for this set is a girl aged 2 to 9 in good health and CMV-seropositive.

The CDR3 region is CASSFLRSSYEQYF. Here the CDR3 DNA reads TGTGCCAGCAGCTTTTTGCGGAGCTCCTACGAGCAGTACTTC. V is TRBV5-6 and J is TRBJ2-7; no definite D call. The CDR3 sequence is 14 residues long. Trimming shortened V by 2 bases and J by 0 bases, and 9 bases separated the two germline ends. Germline lookup yields CDR1 SGHDT and CDR2 YYEEEE.

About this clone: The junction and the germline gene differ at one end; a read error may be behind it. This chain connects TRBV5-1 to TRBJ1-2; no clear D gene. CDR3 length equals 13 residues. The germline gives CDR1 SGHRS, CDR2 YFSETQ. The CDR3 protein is CASGLAANYGYTF. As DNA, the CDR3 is TGCGCCAGCGGCTTGGCGGCTAACTATGGCTACACCTTC.

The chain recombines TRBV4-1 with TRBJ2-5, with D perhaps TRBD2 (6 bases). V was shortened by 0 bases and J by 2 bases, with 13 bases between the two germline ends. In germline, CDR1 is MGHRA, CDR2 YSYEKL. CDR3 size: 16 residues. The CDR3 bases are TGCGCCAGCAGCCAAGAAGCGAGCGGGCCTCAAGAGACCCAGTACTTC. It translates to CASSQEASGPQETQYF.

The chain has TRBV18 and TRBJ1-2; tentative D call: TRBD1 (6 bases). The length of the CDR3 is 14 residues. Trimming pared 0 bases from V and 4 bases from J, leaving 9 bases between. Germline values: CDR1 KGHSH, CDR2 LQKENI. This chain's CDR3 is CASSPPMDSYGYTF. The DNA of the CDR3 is TGTGCCAGCTCACCACCCATGGACAGCTATGGCTACACCTTC.

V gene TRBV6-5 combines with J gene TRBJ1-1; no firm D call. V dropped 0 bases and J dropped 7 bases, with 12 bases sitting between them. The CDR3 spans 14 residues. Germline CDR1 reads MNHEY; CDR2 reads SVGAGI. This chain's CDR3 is CASSYSEGSREAFF. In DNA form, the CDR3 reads TGTGCCAGCAGTTACTCAGAGGGTTCCCGTGAAGCTTTCTTT.

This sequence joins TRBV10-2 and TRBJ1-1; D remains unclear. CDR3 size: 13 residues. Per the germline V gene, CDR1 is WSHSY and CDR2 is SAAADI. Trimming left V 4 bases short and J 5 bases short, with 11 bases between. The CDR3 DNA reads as TGCGCCAGCAGTGGGGCGGGAGGGACTGAAGCTTTCTTT. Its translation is CASSGAGGTEAFF.

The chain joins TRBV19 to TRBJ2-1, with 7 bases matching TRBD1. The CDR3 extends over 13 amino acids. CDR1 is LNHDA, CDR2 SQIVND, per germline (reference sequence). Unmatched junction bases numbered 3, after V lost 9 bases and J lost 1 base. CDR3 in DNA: TGTGCCAGGGGGACAGAATCCTACAATGAGCAGTTCTTC. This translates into CARGTESYNEQFF.

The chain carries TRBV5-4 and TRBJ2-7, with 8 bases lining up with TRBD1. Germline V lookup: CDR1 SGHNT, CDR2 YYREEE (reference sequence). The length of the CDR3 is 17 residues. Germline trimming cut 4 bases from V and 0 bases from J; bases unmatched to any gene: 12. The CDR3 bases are TGTGCCAGCAGCGTAGGGAGGACAGGGCCAATCTCCTACGAGCAGTACTTC. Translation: CASSVGRTGPISYEQYF.

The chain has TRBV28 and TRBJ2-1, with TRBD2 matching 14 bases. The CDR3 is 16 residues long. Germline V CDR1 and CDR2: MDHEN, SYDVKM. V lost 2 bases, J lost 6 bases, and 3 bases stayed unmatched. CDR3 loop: CASSLPGLAGGNEQFF. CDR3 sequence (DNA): TGTGCCAGCAGTTTACCCGGACTAGCGGGAGGCAATGAGCAGTTCTTC.